This T cell receptor (beta chain) was retrieved from a study of radiotherapy plus CTLA-4 blockade in lung cancer. Overall study: Objective responses occurred in around 18% of patients; about 31% had disease control. Notes on the study in general: Radiotherapy with ipilimumab was followed by blood expansion of tumor-derived clones. Among reported predictors of response, early blood T cell clone dynamics with interferon-beta performed best.

With respect to this clone: What it recognizes is unknown.

Here immunoSEQ multiplex PCR was the method, and the copy in TCRdb shows in-frame clones only, minus some. This sample yields over 75,000 clones, of which over 80% are seen a single time; around 0.76% belongs to the top ten. The V gene lost 6 bases and the J gene lost 5 bases, with 13 bases spanning the gap. From germline, CDR1 is MNHEY and CDR2 SVGAGI. The CDR3 contains 13 residues. The material was peripheral blood, obtained from a patient treated with radiotherapy plus ipilimumab. J is TRBJ1-1 and V is TRBV6-5; no reliable D call. This sequence originates from a human donor with non-small cell lung cancer who had stable disease on radiotherapy plus ipilimumab. This chain's CDR3 is CASRRALGTEAFF. The CDR3 coding sequence is TGTGCCAGCAGGAGGGCGCTGGGGACTGAAGCTTTCTTT.